These 8 T cell receptor beta chains were all obtained from the same sample, sequenced in a study of T cell responses to AZD1222 COVID-19 vaccine. Repertoires were generated with immunoSEQ multiplex PCR, while TCRdb's copy carries only in-frame clones and drops some. Among around 120,000 clones listed, 92% were seen once. This material consisted of peripheral blood, taken on day 0 of AZD1222 vaccination. Receptor source: an adult in good health.

The chain has TRBV11-2 and TRBJ2-7; either TRBD1 or TRBD2 may supply D (5 bases each). The V end lost 8 bases, the J end lost 2 bases, and 22 bases lay between the germline ends. The germline gives CDR1 SGHAT, CDR2 FQNNGV. CDR3 size: 16 residues. CDR3 in DNA: TGTGCCAGCCAGTACGGGACGGGGATCCCCACCTACGAGCAGTACTTC. Its protein is CASQYGTGIPTYEQYF.

V and J are TRBV7-8 and TRBJ1-6; D call uncertain. V gave up 1 base and J gave up 7 bases, with 8 bases separating them. The CDR3 is 14 amino acids. Germline V lookup: CDR1 SGHVS, CDR2 FQNEAQ. The DNA for the CDR3 is TGTGCCAGCAGCTTAGGTGCGTCAAATTCACCCCTCCACTTT. Translating it yields CASSLGASNSPLHF.

The chain couples TRBV25-1 to TRBJ1-5, with D possibly matching TRBD1 (5 bases). V was clipped by 5 bases and J by 8 bases, with 22 bases between them. The CDR3 consists of 16 residues. Germline loops: CDR1 MGHDK, CDR2 SYGVNS. The CDR3 DNA is TGTGCCAGCAGTCCCGGTGGGGCTATAGGCGAGGAGCCCCAGCATTTT. Protein product: CASSPGGAIGEEPQHF.

This chain connects TRBV20-1 to TRBJ1-3; possibly TRBD1 for D (6 bases). The CDR3 has 15 amino acids. V dropped 3 bases and J dropped 4 bases, with 16 bases sitting between them. The germline V gene has CDR1 DFQATT and CDR2 SNEGSKA (reference sequence). The CDR3 region has the DNA TGCAGTGCTAGTATCGCAGGGGCAGACGGAAACACCATATATTTT. This sequence encodes CSASIAGADGNTIYF.

V usage is TRBV29-1 and J usage is TRBJ2-7; possible D gene TRBD1, 6 bases. The germline V gene encodes CDR1 SQVTM and CDR2 ANQGSEA. There are 13 residues in the CDR3. V lost 5 bases and J 0 bases, leaving 11 bases between the germline ends. The CDR3 nucleotides are TGCAGCGTTATTACAGGGCTCTCCTACGAGCAGTACTTC. Its translation: CSVITGLSYEQYF.

The chain links TRBV5-1 to TRBJ1-5; 10 nucleotides match TRBD1. Trimming at V came to 3 bases and at J to 6 bases, leaving 3 bases not matched to a gene. Germline CDR1 is SGHRS and CDR2 is YFSETQ. This CDR3 contains 14 residues. This CDR3 is CASSWTGGSQPQHF. In DNA, the CDR3 is TGCGCCAGCAGCTGGACAGGGGGAAGTCAGCCCCAGCATTTT.

This chain joins TRBV7-7 and TRBJ2-5; TRBD1 aligns across 10 bases. CDR1 is SSHAT and CDR2 is FNYEAQ in the germline V gene (reference sequence). This CDR3 contains 15 residues. J was trimmed by 5 bases and V by 5 bases; bases with no gene match: 8. The DNA for the CDR3 is TGTGCCAGCAGCCCCGGACAGGGGGTCGGGGAGACCCAGTACTTC. This translates into CASSPGQGVGETQYF.

The J gene is TRBJ2-3, the V gene TRBV29-1; D is uncertain. This CDR3 is 13 amino acids long. The ends were cut back, 3 bases at V and 2 bases at J, with 9 bases in the middle. Germline-derived CDR1 and CDR2 are SQVTM and ANQGSEA. Here the CDR3 reads CSVDSTYTDTQYF. The CDR3 DNA reads as TGCAGCGTTGACAGTACCTACACAGATACGCAGTATTTT.